This T cell receptor beta chain was documented in a study of cytomegalovirus exposure and HLA in healthy donors. Study-level background: Early on, a data release was issued that held 80 million or so unique TCRs from HLA-typed donors. Study results and limitations: Per a later analysis, about 18,000 TCR beta sequences showed association with HLA alleles at 0.05 false discovery rate. About 87% or about 30% of the time was how often most TCR beta V segments were productive, according to an earlier analysis. The study designated fewer than 200 TCR beta chains cytomegalovirus-associated.

The CDR3 covers 16 residues. With 5 bases clipped from V and 4 bases from J, the junction kept 11 bases outside the gene matches. Per germline, CDR1 SEHNR and CDR2 FQNEAQ (reference sequence). 13 Jbeta primers and 60 Vbeta primers were used for the PCR. Some clones are missing from TCRdb's copy, which holds only in-frame ones; the method was immunoSEQ multiplex PCR. Counted here are some 92,000 clones, approximately 80% occurring once; the ten biggest clones make up approximately 2.8%. As concerns this clone: The antigen is undetermined.

The sequenced sample was PBMCs. This rearrangement joins TRBV7-9 to TRBJ1-5; 7 positions match TRBD1. This clonotype was obtained from a young man in good health and CMV-seronegative. CDR3 loop: CASSSQRDSLNQPQHF. For the CDR3, the DNA is TGTGCCAGCAGCAGTCAAAGGGACAGCCTAAATCAGCCCCAGCATTTT.